The clone carrying this T cell receptor (beta chain) was recorded at least ten times. Its antigen is not identified. The source of the sample is a study of breast tumors, draining lymph nodes, adjacent tissues. The germline V gene has CDR1 LNHNV and CDR2 YYDKDF (reference sequence). V was pared by 1 base and J by 4 bases, with 6 bases of the junction left unmatched. This CDR3 region has 17 residues. Study-wide results and limits: Tumor T cell lymph node origin was a supported hypothesis, not proven. Findings are consistent with lymph node origin and intratumoral expansion of most tumor T cells. Compared with lymph nodes, tumors were less diverse; compared with nontumor tissue, more.

MiXCR, run by TCRdb on the multiplex PCR reads, gives a single entry per CDR3 protein. The table records 60,000 to 65,000 distinct CDR3 sequences, approximately 57% of them present only once. The sequence derives from a female donor with breast cancer. Some clones in this sample may be carry-over from other donors' samples. Material for sequencing was breast tumor tissue. The V call is TRBV15, the J call TRBJ2-1; 11 bases align to TRBD2. The CDR3 reads CATSRGGASGGYNEQFF. In DNA form, the CDR3 reads TGTGCCACCAGCAGAGGAGGGGCTAGCGGGGGGTACAATGAGCAGTTCTTC.